Included here is one T cell receptor (beta chain) sequence, with context. Germline V gives CDR1 SGHDT, CDR2 YYEEEE. V lost 1 base to trimming and J lost 5 bases; unmatched junction nucleotides: 10. This CDR3 is built from 18 residues. This entry comes from a study of beta chain features in type 1 diabetes. The investigators reverse transcribed all of the isolated RNA, so they sequenced expressed TCRB transcripts. Produced via immunoSEQ multiplex PCR; TCRdb's table is partial and in-frame only. The sample yields 130,000 to 150,000 clones, about 10% seen once. The clonotype originates from a man aged 18 to 35 in good health. This rearrangement joins TRBV5-6 to TRBJ2-5; 14 positions match TRBD2. The sample consisted of naive CD4+ T cells from blood. The CDR3 DNA reads as TGTGCCAGCAGCTTGATTCAGACTAGCGGGGGGGCGTGGGAGACCCAGTACTTC. Translation: CASSLIQTSGGAWETQYF.